The clone carrying this TCR beta chain was found a few times. Its antigen is as yet unknown. Via MiXCR, TCRdb re-called the 5' RACE reads, giving one row per CDR3 protein. The sample lists some 450,000 distinct CDR3 sequences, approximately 18% occurring once. The germline V gene has CDR1 LGHNA and CDR2 YSLEER. This CDR3 spans 17 amino acids. Trimming at V came to 1 base and at J to 2 bases, leaving 4 bases not matched to a gene. This specimen belongs to a study of T-cell memory formation after mild COVID-19. General study points: Day 15 to 85 contracting clones showed balanced CD4/CD8; later expanders leaned CD4+.

The sequence was obtained from a man in his late teens or twenties who had mild COVID-19 (a few samples of this study predate the infection). Cell type and time point are not known. The sequenced sample was PBMCs or a T cell subset sorted from them (not recorded which). This chain connects TRBV4-3 to TRBJ2-2; 10 nucleotides line up with TRBD2. The CDR3 region has the DNA TGCGCCAGCAGCCAAGGAGCGGGGGGGCCCAACACCGGGGAGCTGTTTTTT. Its translation is CASSQGAGGPNTGELFF.